The present T cell receptor beta chain was sequenced within a study of blood T cell repertoires in COVID-19. Clones were read by immunoSEQ multiplex PCR, and TCRdb kept only the in-frame ones, dropping some. The repertoire holds fewer than 150,000 clones, with almost 85% as singletons. Germline lookup yields CDR1 SGHNT and CDR2 YYREEE (reference sequence). The CDR3 totals 14 residues. The V end was cut by 3 bases, the J end by 0 bases, with 10 bases between. The origin of this receptor is a human donor in a cohort sampled during active COVID-19. Sequencing used peripheral blood. The genes are TRBV5-4 and TRBJ2-7; D not resolved. For the CDR3, the DNA is TGTGCCAGCAGCTCTGGAGAGAGCTCCTACGAGCAGTACTTC. This codes for CASSSGESSYEQYF.